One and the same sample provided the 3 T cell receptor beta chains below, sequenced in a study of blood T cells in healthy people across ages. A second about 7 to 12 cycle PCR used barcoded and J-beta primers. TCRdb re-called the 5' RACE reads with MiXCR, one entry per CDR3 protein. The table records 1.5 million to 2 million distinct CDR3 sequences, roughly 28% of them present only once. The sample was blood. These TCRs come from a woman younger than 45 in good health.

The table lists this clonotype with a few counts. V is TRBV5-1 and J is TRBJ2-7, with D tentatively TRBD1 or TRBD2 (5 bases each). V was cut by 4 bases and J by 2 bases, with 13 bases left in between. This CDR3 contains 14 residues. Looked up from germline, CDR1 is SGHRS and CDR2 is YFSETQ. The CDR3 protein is CASSVGTGTYEQYF. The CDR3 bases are TGCGCCAGCAGCGTGGGGACGGGAACCTACGAGCAGTACTTC.

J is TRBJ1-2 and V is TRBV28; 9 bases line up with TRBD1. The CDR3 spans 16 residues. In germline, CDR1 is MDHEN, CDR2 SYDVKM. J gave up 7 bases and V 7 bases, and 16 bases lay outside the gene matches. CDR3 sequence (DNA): TGTGCCAGCATCACGGGACAGGGAGGAGCCTTTGGTGGCTACACCTTC. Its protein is CASITGQGGAFGGYTF.

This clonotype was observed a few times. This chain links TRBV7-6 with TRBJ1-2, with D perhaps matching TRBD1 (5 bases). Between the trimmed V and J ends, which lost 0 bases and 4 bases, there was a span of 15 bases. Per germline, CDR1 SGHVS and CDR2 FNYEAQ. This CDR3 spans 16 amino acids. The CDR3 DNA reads TGTGCCAGCAGCTTAGCGGTAAATGGGGGAGTCTATGGCTACACCTTC. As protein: CASSLAVNGGVYGYTF.